The clone carrying this T cell receptor beta chain has a count of ten or more. What it binds is not known. The CDR3 is cut off 3 residues early in the read; its end comes from the germline J gene. The data stem from a study of T cell clonality in common variable immunodeficiency. Sequencing used immunoSEQ multiplex PCR; TCRdb keeps in-frame clones, though not all of them. The table records about 81,000 clones without singletons, the ten largest covering around 0.82%. Points from the study as a whole: Common variable immunodeficiency TCR beta sequences reportedly had fewer deletions and N-nucleotide insertions.

V was pared by 8 bases and J by 1 base, with 2 bases of the junction left unmatched. This CDR3 contains 12 residues. Germline V gene lookup returns CDR1 DFQATT and CDR2 SNEGSKA (reference sequence). Donors gave about 5 to 8 ml heparinized peripheral whole blood. This receptor was obtained from a person between 18 and 75 years old in good health. The sequencing input was peripheral blood mononuclear cells. The genes are TRBV20-1 and TRBJ2-3, with TRBD2 identical over 8 bases. Here the CDR3 reads CSPGGGTDTQYF. CDR3 DNA, as far as it was read: TGCAGTCCCGGGGGGGGCACAGATACG.